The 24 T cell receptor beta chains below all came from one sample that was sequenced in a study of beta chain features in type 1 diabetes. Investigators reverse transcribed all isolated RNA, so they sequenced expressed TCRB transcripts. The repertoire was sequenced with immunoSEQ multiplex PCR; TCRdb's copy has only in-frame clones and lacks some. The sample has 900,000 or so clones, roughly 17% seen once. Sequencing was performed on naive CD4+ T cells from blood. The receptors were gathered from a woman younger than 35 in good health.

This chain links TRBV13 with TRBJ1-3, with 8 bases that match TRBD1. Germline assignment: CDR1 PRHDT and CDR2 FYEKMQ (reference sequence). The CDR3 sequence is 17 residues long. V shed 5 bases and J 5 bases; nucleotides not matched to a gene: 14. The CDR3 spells CASSPTGTGEPRNTIYF. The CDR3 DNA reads TGTGCCAGCAGCCCGACCGGGACAGGCGAACCCCGAAACACCATATATTTT.

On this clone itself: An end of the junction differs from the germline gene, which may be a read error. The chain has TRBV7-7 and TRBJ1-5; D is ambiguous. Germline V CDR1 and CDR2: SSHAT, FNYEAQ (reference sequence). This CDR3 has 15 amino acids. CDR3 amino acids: CASSLGDYSNQPQHF. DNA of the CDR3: TGTGCTAGCAGCTTAGGAGACTATAGCAATCAGCCCCAGCATTTT. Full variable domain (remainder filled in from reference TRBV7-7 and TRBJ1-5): GAGVSQSPRYKVTKRGQDVTLRCDPISSHATLYWYQQALGQGPEFLTYFNYEAQPDKSGLPSDRFSAERPEGSISTLTIQRTEQRDSAMYRCASSLGDYSNQPQHFGDGTRLSIL.

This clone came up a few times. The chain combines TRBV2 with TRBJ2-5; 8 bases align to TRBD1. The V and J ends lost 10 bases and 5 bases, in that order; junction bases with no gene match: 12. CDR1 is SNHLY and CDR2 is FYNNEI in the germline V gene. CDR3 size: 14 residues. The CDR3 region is CAIHTQGAGETQYF. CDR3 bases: TGTGCCATCCATACGCAGGGGGCTGGGGAGACCCAGTACTTC.

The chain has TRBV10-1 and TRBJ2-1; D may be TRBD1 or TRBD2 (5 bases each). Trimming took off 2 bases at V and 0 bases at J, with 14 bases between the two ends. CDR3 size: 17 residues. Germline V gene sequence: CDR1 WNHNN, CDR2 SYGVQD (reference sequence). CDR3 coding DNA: TGCGCCAGCAGTGAGCGGGACGGATGTCCCTCCTACAATGAGCAGTTCTTC. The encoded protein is CASSERDGCPSYNEQFF.

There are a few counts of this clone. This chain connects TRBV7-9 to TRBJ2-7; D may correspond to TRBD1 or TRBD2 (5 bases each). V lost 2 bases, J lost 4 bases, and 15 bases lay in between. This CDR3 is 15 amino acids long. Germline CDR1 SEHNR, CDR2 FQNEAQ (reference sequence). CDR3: CASSLMTGPAYEQYF. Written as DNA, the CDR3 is TGTGCCAGCAGCTTAATGACGGGACCGGCTTACGAGCAGTACTTC.

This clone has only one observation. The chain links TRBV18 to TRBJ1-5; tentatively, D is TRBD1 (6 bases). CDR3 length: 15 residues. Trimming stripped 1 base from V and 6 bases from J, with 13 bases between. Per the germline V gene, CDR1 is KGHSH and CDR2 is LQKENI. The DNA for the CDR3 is TGTGCCAGCTCACCACTTAAGGCAGGGGCTCAGCCCCAGCATTTT. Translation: CASSPLKAGAQPQHF.

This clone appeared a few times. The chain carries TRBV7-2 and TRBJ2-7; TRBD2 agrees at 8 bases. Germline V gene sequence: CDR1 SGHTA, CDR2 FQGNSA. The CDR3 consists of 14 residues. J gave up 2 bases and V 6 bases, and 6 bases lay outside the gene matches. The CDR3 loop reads CASRHTSGPYEQYF. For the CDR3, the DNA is TGTGCCAGCAGGCATACTAGCGGACCCTACGAGCAGTACTTC. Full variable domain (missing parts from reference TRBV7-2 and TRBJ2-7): GAGVSQSPSNKVTEKGKDVELRCDPISGHTALYWYRQSLGQGLEFLIYFQGNSAPDKSGLPSDRFSAERTGGSVSTLTIQRTQQEDSAVYLCASRHTSGPYEQYFGPGTRLTVT.

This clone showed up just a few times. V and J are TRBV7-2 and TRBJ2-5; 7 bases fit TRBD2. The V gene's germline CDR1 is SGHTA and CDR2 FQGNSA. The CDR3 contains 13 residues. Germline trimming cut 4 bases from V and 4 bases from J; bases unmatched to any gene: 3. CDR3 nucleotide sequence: TGTGCCAGCAGCTCTGCGGGAGTAGAGACCCAGTACTTC. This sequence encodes CASSSAGVETQYF.

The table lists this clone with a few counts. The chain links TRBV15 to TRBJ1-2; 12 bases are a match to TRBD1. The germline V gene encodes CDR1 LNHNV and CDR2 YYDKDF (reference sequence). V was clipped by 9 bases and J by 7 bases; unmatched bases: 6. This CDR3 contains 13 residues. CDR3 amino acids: CATRGQGATGYTF. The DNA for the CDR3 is TGTGCCACAAGGGGACAGGGGGCTACTGGCTACACCTTC.

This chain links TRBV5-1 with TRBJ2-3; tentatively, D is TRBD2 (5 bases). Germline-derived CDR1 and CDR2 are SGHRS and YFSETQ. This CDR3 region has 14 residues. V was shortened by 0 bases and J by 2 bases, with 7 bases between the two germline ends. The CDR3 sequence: CASSLAEVTDTQYF. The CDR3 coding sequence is TGCGCCAGCAGCTTGGCGGAGGTCACAGATACGCAGTATTTT.

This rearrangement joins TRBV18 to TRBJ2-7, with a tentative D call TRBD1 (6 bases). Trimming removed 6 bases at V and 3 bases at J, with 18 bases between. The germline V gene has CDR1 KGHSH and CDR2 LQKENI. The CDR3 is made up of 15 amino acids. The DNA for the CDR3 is TGTGCCAGCTCCGCCTTAACGGACAGACACTACGAGCAGTACTTC. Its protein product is CASSALTDRHYEQYF.

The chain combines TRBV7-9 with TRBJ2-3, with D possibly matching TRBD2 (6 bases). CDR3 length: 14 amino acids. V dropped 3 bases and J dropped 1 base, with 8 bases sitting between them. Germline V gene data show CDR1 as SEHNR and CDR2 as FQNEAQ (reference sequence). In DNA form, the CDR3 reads TGTGCCAGCAGCTTTAGCGGCGGCACAGATACGCAGTATTTT. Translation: CASSFSGGTDTQYF.

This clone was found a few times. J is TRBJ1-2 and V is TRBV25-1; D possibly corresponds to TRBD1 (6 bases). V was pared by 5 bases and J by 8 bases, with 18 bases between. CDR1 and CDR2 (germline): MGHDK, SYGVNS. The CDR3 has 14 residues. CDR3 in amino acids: CASSPGRGANGYTF. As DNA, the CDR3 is TGTGCCAGCAGTCCGGGTCGGGGGGCGAACGGCTACACCTTC.

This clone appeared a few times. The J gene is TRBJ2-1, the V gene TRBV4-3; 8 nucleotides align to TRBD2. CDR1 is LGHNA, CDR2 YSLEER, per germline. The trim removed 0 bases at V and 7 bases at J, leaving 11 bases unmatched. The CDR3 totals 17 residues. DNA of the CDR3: TGCGCCAGCAGCCAAGATTCCGCCGGGAGGGCCTCGAATGAGCAGTTCTTC. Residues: CASSQDSAGRASNEQFF.

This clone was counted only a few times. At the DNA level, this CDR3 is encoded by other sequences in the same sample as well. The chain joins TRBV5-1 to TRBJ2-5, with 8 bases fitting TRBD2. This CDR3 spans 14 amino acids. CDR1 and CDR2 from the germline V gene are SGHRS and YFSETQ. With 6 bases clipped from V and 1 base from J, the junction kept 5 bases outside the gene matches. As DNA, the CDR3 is TGCGCCAGCACCCCGGGAGGGGGCCAAGAGACCCAGTACTTC. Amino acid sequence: CASTPGGGQETQYF.

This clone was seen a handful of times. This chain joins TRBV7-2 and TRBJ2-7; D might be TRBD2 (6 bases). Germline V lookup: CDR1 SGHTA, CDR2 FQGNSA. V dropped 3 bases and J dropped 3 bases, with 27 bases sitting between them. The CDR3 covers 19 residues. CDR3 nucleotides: TGTGCCAGCAGCTTCCTTAGCCCTTCAGCCGGGAGTTATCTCTACGAGCAGTACTTC. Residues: CASSFLSPSAGSYLYEQYF.

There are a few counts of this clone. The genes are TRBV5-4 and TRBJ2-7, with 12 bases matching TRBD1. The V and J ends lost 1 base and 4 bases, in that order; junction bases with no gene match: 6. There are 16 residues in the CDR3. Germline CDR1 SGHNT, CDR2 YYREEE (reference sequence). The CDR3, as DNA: TGTGCCAGCAGCTTGCGCGGGACAGGGGGCAGGTACGAGCAGTACTTC. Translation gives CASSLRGTGGRYEQYF.

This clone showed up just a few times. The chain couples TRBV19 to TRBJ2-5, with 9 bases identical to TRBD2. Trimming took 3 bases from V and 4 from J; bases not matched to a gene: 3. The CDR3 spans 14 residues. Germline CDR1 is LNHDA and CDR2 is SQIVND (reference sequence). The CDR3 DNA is TGTGCCAGTAGTATGGCGGGAGGGGTAGAGACCCAGTACTTC. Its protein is CASSMAGGVETQYF.

CDR3 DNA sequence: TGCAGCGGGGGGACAGGGAACACTGAAGCTTTCTTT. Translating gives CSGGTGNTEAFF. The V gene is TRBV29-1, the J gene TRBJ1-1; 8 bases align to TRBD1. The V segment lost 7 bases and the J segment 1 base; nucleotides outside the gene matches: 2. Germline V gives CDR1 SQVTM, CDR2 ANQGSEA. The CDR3 extends over 12 amino acids.

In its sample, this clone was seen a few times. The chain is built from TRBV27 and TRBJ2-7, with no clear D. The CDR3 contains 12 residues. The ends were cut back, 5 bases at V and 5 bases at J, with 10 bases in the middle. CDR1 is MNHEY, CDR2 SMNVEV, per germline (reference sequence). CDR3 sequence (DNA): TGTGCCAGCAGTCGTGTCGGCCACGAGCAGTACTTC. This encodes CASSRVGHEQYF.

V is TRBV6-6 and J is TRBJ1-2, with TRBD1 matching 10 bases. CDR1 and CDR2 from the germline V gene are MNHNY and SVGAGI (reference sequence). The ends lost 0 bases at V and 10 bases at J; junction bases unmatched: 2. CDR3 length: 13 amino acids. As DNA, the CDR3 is TGTGCCAGCAGTTACTCGGGGACAGGGGACTACACCTTC. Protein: CASSYSGTGDYTF.

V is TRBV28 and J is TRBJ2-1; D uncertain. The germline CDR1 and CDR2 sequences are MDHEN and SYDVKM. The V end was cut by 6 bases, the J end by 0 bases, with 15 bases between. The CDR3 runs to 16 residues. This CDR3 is CASSLLLRLSYNEQFF. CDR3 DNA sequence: TGTGCCAGCAGCCTCCTACTACGCCTCTCCTACAATGAGCAGTTCTTC. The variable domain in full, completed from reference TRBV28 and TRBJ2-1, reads DVKVTQSSRYLVKRTGEKVFLECVQDMDHENMFWYRQDPGLGLRLIYFSYDVKMKEKGDIPEGYSVSREKKERFSLILESASTNQTSMYLCASSLLLRLSYNEQFFGPGTRLTVL.

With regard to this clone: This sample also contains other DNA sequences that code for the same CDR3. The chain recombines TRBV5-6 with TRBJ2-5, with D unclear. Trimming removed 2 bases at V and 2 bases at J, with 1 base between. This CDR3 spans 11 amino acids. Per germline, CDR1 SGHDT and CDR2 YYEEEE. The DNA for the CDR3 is TGTGCCAGCAGCTTACAAGAGACCCAGTACTTC. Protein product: CASSLQETQYF.

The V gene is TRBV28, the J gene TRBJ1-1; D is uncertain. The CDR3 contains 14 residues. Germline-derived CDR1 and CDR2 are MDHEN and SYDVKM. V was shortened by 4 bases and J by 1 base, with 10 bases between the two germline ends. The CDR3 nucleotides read TGTGCCAGCAGTTCCCATTGGGAGAACACTGAAGCTTTCTTT. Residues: CASSSHWENTEAFF. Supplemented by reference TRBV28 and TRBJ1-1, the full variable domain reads DVKVTQSSRYLVKRTGEKVFLECVQDMDHENMFWYRQDPGLGLRLIYFSYDVKMKEKGDIPEGYSVSREKKERFSLILESASTNQTSMYLCASSSHWENTEAFFGQGTRLTVV.